Shown below are 2 T cell receptor beta chains from a single sample sequenced in a study of shared clonotypes between healthy human individuals. Data came from immunoSEQ multiplex PCR; TCRdb stores just in-frame clones and leaves some out. The table has approximately 460,000 clones, 60% to 80% seen once. Sequenced material: PBMCs. Source of these receptors: a woman between 40 and 55 years old in good health. Some clones in this sample may be carry-over from other donors' samples.

This clone was found a few times. A junction boundary mismatches the germline segment, possibly from a read error. This chain connects TRBV20-1 to TRBJ2-7; 7 bases are shared with TRBD1. CDR3 size: 10 residues. The germline V gene encodes CDR1 DFQATT and CDR2 SNEGSKA (reference sequence). The CDR3 DNA follows: TGCAGTGCTAGTTTTGGGACAGCTAACTTC. Its protein is CSASFGTANF.

The rearrangement uses TRBV4-3 and TRBJ2-7, with a possible D match to TRBD1 (5 bases). The germline V gene encodes CDR1 LGHNA and CDR2 YSLEER. Trimming left V 1 base short and J 0 bases short, with 13 bases between. The CDR3 consists of 16 residues. CDR3 region: CASSQVLGRSSYEQYF. CDR3 sequence (DNA): TGCGCCAGCAGCCAAGTTCTGGGGCGTAGCTCCTACGAGCAGTACTTC.